This TCR beta chain was obtained from a study of graft-versus-host responses after intestinal transplantation. Study context: Every transplant recipient was induced with anti-thymocyte globulin, then maintained on tacrolimus and steroids for two to four years. Study outcomes and limitations: Early post-transplant HvG declines showed an association with peak circulating GvH clone levels. Researchers found GvH clones in recipient marrow, and some showed up first in ileum or blood.

The protocol was immunoSEQ multiplex PCR, while the TCRdb copy is restricted to in-frame clones and leaves out a portion. The sample lists about 85,000 clones, about four fifths seen once, with 0.83% in the top ten. The V end lost 4 bases, the J end lost 3 bases, and 11 bases lay between the germline ends. CDR3 length: 14 residues. From germline, CDR1 is SGDLS and CDR2 YYNGEE. Worth noting for this clone: Its antigen remains unknown.

V usage is TRBV9 and J usage is TRBJ1-5; D may be TRBD1 (5 bases). Source: unstimulated CD4+ T cells sorted from spleen or lymph node cells, taken before intestinal transplant. The receptor was isolated from a human donor who received an intestinal transplant. This CDR3 is CASSLGQNNQPQHF. The CDR3 region has the DNA TGTGCCAGCAGCTTAGGACAAAACAATCAGCCCCAGCATTTT.